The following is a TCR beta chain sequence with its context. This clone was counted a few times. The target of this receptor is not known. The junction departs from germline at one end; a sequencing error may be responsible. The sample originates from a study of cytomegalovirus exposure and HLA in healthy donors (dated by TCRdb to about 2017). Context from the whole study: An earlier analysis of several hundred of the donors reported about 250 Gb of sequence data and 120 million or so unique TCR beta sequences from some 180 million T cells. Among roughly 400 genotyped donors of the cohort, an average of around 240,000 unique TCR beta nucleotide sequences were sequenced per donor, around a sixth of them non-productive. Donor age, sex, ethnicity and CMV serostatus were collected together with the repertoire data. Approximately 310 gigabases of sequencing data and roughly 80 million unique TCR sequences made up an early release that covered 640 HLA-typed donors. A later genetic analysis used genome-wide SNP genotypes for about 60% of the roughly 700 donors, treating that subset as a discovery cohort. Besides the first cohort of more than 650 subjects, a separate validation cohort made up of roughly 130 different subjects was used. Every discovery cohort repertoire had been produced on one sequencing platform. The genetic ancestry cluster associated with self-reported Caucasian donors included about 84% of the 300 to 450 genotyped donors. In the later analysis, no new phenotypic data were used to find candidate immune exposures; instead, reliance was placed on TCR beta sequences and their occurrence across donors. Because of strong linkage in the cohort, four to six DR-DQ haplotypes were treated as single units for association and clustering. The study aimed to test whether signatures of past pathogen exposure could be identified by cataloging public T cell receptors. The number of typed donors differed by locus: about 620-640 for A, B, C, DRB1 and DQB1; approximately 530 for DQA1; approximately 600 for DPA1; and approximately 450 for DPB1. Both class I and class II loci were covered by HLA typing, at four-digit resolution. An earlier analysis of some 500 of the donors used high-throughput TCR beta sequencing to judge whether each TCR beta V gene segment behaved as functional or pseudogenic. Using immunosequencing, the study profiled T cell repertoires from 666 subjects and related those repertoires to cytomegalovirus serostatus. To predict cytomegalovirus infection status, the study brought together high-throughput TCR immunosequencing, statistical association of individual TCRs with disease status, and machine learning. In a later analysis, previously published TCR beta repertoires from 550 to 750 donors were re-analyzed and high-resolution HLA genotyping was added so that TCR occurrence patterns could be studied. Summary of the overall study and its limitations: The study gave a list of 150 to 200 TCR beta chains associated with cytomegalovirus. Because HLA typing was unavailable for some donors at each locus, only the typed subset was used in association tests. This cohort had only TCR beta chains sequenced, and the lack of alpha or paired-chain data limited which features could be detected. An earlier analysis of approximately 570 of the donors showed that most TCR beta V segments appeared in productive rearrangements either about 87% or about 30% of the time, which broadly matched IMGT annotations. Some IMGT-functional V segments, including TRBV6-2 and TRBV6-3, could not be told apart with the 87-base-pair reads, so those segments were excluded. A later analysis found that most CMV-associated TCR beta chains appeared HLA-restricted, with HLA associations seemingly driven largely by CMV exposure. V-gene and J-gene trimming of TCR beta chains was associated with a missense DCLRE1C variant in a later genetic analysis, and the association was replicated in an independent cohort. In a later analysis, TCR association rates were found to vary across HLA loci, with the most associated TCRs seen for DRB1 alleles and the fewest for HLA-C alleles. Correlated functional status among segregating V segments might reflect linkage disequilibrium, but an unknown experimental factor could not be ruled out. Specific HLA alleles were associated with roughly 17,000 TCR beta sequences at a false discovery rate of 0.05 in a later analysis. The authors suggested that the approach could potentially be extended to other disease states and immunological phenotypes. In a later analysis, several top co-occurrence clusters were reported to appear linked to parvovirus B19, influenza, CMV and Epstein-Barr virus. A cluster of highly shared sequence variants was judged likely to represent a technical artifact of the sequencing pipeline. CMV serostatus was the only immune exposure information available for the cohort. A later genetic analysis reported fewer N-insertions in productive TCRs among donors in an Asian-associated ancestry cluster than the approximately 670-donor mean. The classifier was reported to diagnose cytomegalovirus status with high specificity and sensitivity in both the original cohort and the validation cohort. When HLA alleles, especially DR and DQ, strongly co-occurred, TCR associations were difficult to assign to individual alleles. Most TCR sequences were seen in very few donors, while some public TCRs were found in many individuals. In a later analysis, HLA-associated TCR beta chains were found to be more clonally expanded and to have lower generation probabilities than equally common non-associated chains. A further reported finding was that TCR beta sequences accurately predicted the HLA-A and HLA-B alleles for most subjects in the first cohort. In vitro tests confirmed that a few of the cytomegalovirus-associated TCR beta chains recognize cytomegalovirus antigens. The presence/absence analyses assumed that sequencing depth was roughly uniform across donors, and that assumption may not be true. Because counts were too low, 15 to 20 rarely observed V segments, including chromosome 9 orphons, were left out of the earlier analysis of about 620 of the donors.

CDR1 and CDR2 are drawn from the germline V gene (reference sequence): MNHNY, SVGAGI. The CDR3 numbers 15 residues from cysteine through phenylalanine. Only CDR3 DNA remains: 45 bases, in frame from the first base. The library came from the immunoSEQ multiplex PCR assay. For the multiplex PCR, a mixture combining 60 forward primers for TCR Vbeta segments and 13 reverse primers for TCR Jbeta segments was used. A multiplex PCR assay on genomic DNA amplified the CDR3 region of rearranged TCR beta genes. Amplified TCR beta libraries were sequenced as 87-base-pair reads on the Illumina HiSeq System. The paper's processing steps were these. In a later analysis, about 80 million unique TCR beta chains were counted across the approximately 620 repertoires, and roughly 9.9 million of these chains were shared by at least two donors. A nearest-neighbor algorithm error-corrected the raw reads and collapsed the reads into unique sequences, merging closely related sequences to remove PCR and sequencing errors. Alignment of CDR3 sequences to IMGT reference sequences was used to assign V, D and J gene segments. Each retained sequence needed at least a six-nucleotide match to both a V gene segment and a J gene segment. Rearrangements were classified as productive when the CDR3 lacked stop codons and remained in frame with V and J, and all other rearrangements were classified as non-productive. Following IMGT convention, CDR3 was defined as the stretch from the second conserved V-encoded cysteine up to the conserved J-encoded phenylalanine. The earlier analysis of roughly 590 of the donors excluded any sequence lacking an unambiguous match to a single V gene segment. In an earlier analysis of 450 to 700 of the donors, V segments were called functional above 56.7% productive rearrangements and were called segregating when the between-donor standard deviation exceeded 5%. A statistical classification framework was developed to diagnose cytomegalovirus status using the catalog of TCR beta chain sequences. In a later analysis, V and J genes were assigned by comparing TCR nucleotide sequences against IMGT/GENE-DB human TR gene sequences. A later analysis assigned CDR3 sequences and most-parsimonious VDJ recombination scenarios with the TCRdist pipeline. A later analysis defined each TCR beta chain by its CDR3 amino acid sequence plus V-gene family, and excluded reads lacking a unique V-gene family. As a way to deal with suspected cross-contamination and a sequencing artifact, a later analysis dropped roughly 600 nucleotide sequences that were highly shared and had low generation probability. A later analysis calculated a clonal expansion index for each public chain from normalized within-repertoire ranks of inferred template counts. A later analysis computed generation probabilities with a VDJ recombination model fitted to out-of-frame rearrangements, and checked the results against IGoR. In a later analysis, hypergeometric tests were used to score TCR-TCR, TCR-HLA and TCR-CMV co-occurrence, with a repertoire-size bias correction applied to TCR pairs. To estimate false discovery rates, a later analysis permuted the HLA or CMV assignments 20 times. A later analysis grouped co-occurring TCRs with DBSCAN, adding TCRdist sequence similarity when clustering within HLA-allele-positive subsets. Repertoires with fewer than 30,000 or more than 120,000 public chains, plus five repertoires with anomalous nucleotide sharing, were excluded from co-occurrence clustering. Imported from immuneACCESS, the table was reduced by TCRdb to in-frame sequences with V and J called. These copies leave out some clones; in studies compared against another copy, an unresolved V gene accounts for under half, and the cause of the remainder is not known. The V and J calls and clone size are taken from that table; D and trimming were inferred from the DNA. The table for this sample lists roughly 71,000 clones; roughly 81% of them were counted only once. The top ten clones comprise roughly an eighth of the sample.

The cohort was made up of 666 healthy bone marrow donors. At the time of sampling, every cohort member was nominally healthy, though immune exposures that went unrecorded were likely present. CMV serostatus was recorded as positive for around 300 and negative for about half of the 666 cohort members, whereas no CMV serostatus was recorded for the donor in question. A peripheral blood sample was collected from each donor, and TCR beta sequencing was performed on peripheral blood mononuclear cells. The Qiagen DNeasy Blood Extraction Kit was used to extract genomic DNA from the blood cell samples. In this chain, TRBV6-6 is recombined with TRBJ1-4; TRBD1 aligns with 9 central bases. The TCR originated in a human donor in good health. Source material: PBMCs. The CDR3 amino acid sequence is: CASSYSGTGNGKLFF. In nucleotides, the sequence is TGTGCCAGCAGTTACTCTGGGACAGGGAATGGAAAACTGTTTTTT.